This T cell receptor beta chain was sequenced for a study of T cells expressing NK-cell markers. Findings and limits, study-wide: Dominance of the CD3+CD56-NKG2C+ fraction by these clonotypes also held in a handful of donors.

From the 5' RACE reads, TCRdb lists one entry per CDR3 protein and no DNA. Here the sample table reports some 440,000 distinct CDR3 sequences. Germline V gene sequence: CDR1 PRHDT, CDR2 FYEKMQ (reference sequence). This CDR3 contains 13 residues. Note on this clonotype: What it recognizes is unknown.

This chain joins TRBV13 and TRBJ2-7; the TCRdb D gene call, TRBD1, has no DNA to confirm it. The receptor was isolated from a woman between 50 and 59 years old in good health. Specimen: blood T cells: a sorted CD56 or NKG2C T cell subset, CD4+ or CD8+ T cells, or bulk PBMC T cells (not recorded which). CDR3 amino acids: CASSLGLGGEQYF.